This T cell receptor beta chain was sequenced for a study of blood T cell repertoires in COVID-19. Study information: The cDNA or gDNA used as material had been derived from T cells, B-cell-depleted T cells, or PBMCs.

Authors' processing steps: By means of reference gene primer amplification, nucleated cell counts were estimated. The data were produced by immunoSEQ multiplex PCR, yet TCRdb's version contains in-frame clones alone and is incomplete. V and J calls and clone size are as listed in that table; D and trimming were resolved from the DNA. The sample lists 200,000 to 250,000 clones; about 85% were seen once. This clone was counted between two and nine times. This CDR3 has 12 amino acids. Germline CDR1 reads SGHNT; CDR2 reads YYREEE (reference sequence). V lost 3 bases to trimming and J lost 0 bases, with 4 bases between them.

The chain joins TRBV5-4 to TRBJ2-7; no clear D. Sequences were obtained from peripheral blood. The receptor's source is a man aged 35 to 55 with acute or convalescent COVID-19. CDR3 in DNA: TGTGCCAGCAGCTCTAGCTCCTACGAGCAGTACTTC. This gives the protein CASSSSSYEQYF.